The clone carrying this TCR beta chain was recorded a few times. Germline loops: CDR1 SGHNT, CDR2 YYREEE (reference sequence). Germline trimming cut 7 bases from V and 4 bases from J; bases unmatched to any gene: 8. CDR3 size: 15 residues. The sample belongs to a study of blood T cell repertoires in COVID-19. Repertoires were generated with immunoSEQ multiplex PCR, while TCRdb's copy carries only in-frame clones and drops some. The data hold more than 400,000 clones, with 80% to 90% observed a single time. The receptor was derived from a human donor in a cohort sampled during active COVID-19. The chain couples TRBV5-4 to TRBJ1-4; 9 nucleotides match TRBD1. Sequences were obtained from peripheral blood. The CDR3 sequence: CASGTSGQGNEKLFF. CDR3 DNA sequence: TGTGCCAGCGGAACCTCGGGACAGGGTAATGAAAAACTGTTTTTT.